This paragraph covers one T cell receptor beta chain sequence. Its cognate antigen is unknown. This CDR3 is 13 amino acids long. The ends were cut back, 4 bases at V and 5 bases at J, with 9 bases in the middle. Germline values: CDR1 MNHEY, CDR2 SMNVEV (reference sequence). The data are from a study of shared clonotypes between healthy human individuals. Study-wide points: The researchers took only blood, and tissue repertoires probably look different.

Unsorted PBMC replicate PCRs drew on 300 ng DNA, representing some 30,000 T cell genomes. The method was immunoSEQ multiplex PCR; TCRdb's version includes in-frame clones alone and lacks a portion of them. The top ten clones hold approximately 12% of a sample with about half a million clones, over 60% of them seen once. V and J are TRBV27 and TRBJ2-1; the D is unclear. The sample comprised PBMCs. This TCR derives from a woman aged 40 to 49 in good health. Some clones in this sample may be carry-over from other donors' samples. This CDR3 is CASSSGRNNEQFF. Here the CDR3 DNA reads TGTGCCAGCAGTTCCGGACGGAACAATGAGCAGTTCTTC.